The 26 T cell receptor beta chains reported below all come from one sample, sequenced in a study of T cell responses to AZD1222 COVID-19 vaccine. This table comes from immunoSEQ multiplex PCR, and its TCRdb copy is limited to in-frame clones, with some not included. The sample has roughly 150,000 clones, around 84% seen once. This material consisted of peripheral blood, taken on day 0 of AZD1222 vaccination. The receptors derive from an adult in good health.

The V call is TRBV24-1, the J call TRBJ2-3; the match to TRBD1 covers 8 bases. Germline CDR1 and CDR2: KGHDR and SFDVKD. The CDR3 extends over 13 amino acids. V was clipped by 7 bases and J by 6 bases; unmatched bases: 5. The CDR3 coding sequence is TGTGCCACCAGGGGGACAGGAGTCGATACGCAGTATTTT. This sequence encodes CATRGTGVDTQYF.

The chain carries TRBV5-4 and TRBJ2-3; D is possibly TRBD1 or TRBD2 (5 bases each). V was shortened by 7 bases and J by 5 bases, with 11 bases between the two germline ends. The CDR3 spans 12 residues. CDR1 and CDR2 (germline): SGHNT, YYREEE (reference sequence). The CDR3, as DNA: TGTGCCAGCGGCTCGGGGCAAGATACGCAGTATTTT. It encodes CASGSGQDTQYF.

The V and J genes are TRBV24-1 and TRBJ2-7, with no clear D. The CDR3 has 13 amino acids. From germline, CDR1 is KGHDR and CDR2 SFDVKD. The V and J ends lost 4 bases and 7 bases respectively, with 13 bases between them. For the CDR3, the DNA is TGTGCCACCAGTGACGATGAGTTGGGAGAGCAGTACTTC. Translation: CATSDDELGEQYF.

The chain recombines TRBV19 with TRBJ1-5, with D possibly TRBD1 on 5 matching bases. V lost 5 bases and J lost 5, with 16 bases in between. This CDR3 comprises 15 residues. Germline CDR1 LNHDA, CDR2 SQIVND (reference sequence). The DNA for the CDR3 is TGTGCCAGTAGTTGGGGCCGAGGAGGGGATCAGCCCCAGCATTTT. This gives the protein CASSWGRGGDQPQHF. The full variable domain, completed using reference TRBV19 and TRBJ1-5, is DGGITQSPKYLFRKEGQNVTLSCEQNLNHDAMYWYRQDPGQGLRLIYYSQIVNDFQKGDIAEGYSVSREKKESFPLTVTSAQKNPTAFYLCASSWGRGGDQPQHFGDGTRLSIL.

V gene TRBV3-1 (or the pseudogene TRBV3-2) combines with J gene TRBJ1-1; D ambiguous. The CDR3 consists of 11 residues. The V gene's germline CDR1 is LGHDT and CDR2 YNNKEL (reference sequence). V gave up 4 bases and J gave up 5 bases, with 5 bases separating them. CDR3 in DNA: TGTGCCAGCAGCCTTCGGACTGAAGCTTTCTTT. Amino acid sequence: CASSLRTEAFF.

In nucleotides, the CDR3 is TGTGCCAGCAGCTTGTACTCCCACGGGGCCTCTGGGGCCAACGTCCTGACTTTC. As protein: CASSLYSHGASGANVLTF. The chain joins TRBV5-4 to TRBJ2-6; D may match TRBD1 or TRBD2 (5 bases each). V lost 1 base, J lost 0 bases, and 14 bases lay in between. Germline CDR1 reads SGHNT; CDR2 reads YYREEE (reference sequence). The CDR3 covers 18 residues.

This chain connects TRBV18 to TRBJ2-7, with 7 bases fitting TRBD1. The CDR3 has 17 amino acids. Germline lookup yields CDR1 KGHSH and CDR2 LQKENI. The J segment lost 7 bases and the V segment lost 1 base, leaving 16 bases of the junction unmatched. The CDR3 region is CASSPQVGHRGLEEQYF. CDR3 sequence (DNA): TGTGCCAGCTCACCACAGGTAGGACACAGGGGATTGGAGGAGCAGTACTTC. Variable domain in full (rest from reference TRBV18 and TRBJ2-7): NAGVMQNPRHLVRRRGQEARLRCSPMKGHSHVYWYRQLPEEGLKFMVYLQKENIIDESGMPKERFSAEFPKEGPSILRIQQVVRGDSAAYFCASSPQVGHRGLEEQYFGPGTRLTVT.

The chain couples TRBV25-1 to TRBJ1-1, with D unclear. The V end was cut by 6 bases, the J end by 4 bases, with 12 bases between. CDR3 length: 13 amino acids. Germline CDR1 MGHDK, CDR2 SYGVNS. CDR3: CASSRKSATEAFF. For the CDR3, the DNA is TGTGCCAGCAGCCGCAAATCAGCCACTGAAGCTTTCTTT. The full variable domain, with the rest looked up from reference TRBV25-1 and TRBJ1-1, is EADIYQTPRYLVIGTGKKITLECSQTMGHDKMYWYQQDPGMELHLIHYSYGVNSTEKGDLSSESTVSRIRTEHFPLTLESARPSHTSQYLCASSRKSATEAFFGQGTRLTVV.

This clone is a singleton in its sample. This chain uses TRBV6-2 or TRBV6-3 with TRBJ1-2, with D possibly being TRBD1 (5 bases). CDR1 is MNHEY and CDR2 is SVGEGT in the germline V gene. The CDR3 covers 14 residues. Trimming left V 2 bases short and J 6 bases short, with 13 bases between. The CDR3 spells CASSYGTGYHGYTF. CDR3 bases: TGTGCCAGCAGTTACGGGACGGGGTATCATGGCTACACCTTC.

The chain couples TRBV28 to TRBJ1-2, with 12 bases aligning to TRBD1. The CDR3 totals 16 residues. Germline CDR1 MDHEN, CDR2 SYDVKM. With 6 bases clipped from V and 4 bases from J, the junction kept 9 bases outside the gene matches. CDR3 loop: CASRGDRGPLGYGYTF. The CDR3 nucleotides read TGTGCCAGCAGGGGGGACAGGGGGCCTCTGGGCTATGGCTACACCTTC.

The rearrangement uses TRBV3-1 (or the pseudogene TRBV3-2) and TRBJ2-2; TRBD1 is a possible D gene (6 bases). Germline CDR1 is LGHDT and CDR2 is YNNKEL (reference sequence). V was shortened by 10 bases and J by 7 bases, with 19 bases between the two germline ends. CDR3 length: 14 amino acids. The DNA for the CDR3 is TGTGCCACAACTAGGGACACTGACGGCGGGGAGCTGTTTTTT. This translates into CATTRDTDGGELFF.

Points on this clone: The sample carries other DNA sequences with the same CDR3. The V and J genes are TRBV5-1 and TRBJ1-5, with no clear D. V was cut by 0 bases and J by 0 bases, with 1 base left in between. CDR1 is SGHRS, CDR2 YFSETQ, per germline. The length of the CDR3 is 13 residues. CDR3 sequence: CASSLDSNQPQHF. The CDR3 DNA reads as TGCGCCAGCAGCTTGGATAGCAATCAGCCCCAGCATTTT.

The V and J genes are TRBV6-1 and TRBJ1-5, with 8 bases fitting TRBD1. The V gene end was trimmed by 2 bases and the J gene end by 3 bases; junction bases not matched to a gene: 3. Germline lookup yields CDR1 MNHNS and CDR2 SASEGT. CDR3 size: 15 residues. Here the CDR3 reads CASSELTGVNQPQHF. The CDR3 nucleotides are TGTGCCAGCAGTGAATTGACAGGGGTCAATCAGCCCCAGCATTTT.

V is TRBV3-1 (or the pseudogene TRBV3-2) and J is TRBJ2-7; 11 bases line up with TRBD2. Germline assignment: CDR1 LGHDT and CDR2 YNNKEL (reference sequence). The CDR3 contains 15 residues. The junction had 7 bases not matched to a gene; V was cut back by 2 bases and J by 7 bases. CDR3 residues: CASSQFSGGAEEQYF. The CDR3 region has the DNA TGTGCCAGCAGCCAATTTAGCGGGGGGGCCGAAGAGCAGTACTTC.

The rearrangement links TRBV5-1 to TRBJ2-1; D not certain. CDR1 and CDR2 (germline): SGHRS, YFSETQ. CDR3 length: 14 amino acids. V shed 3 bases and J shed 3 bases, with 10 bases lying between them. For the CDR3, the DNA is TGCGCCAGCAGCTCGCGGATTGGCTACAATGAGCAGTTCTTC. Translation: CASSSRIGYNEQFF.

In its sample, this clone was seen a few times. Other DNA sequences within the sample encode an identical CDR3. This rearrangement joins TRBV11-2 to TRBJ1-2; possibly TRBD1 for D (6 bases). The germline V gene has CDR1 SGHAT and CDR2 FQNNGV. The CDR3 consists of 12 residues. V lost 3 bases and J lost 5, with 7 bases in between. The CDR3 DNA sequence: TGTGCCAGCAGCTTGGACAGTTATGGCTACACCTTC. It is translated as CASSLDSYGYTF. The whole variable domain, remainder taken from reference TRBV11-2 and TRBJ1-2, is EAGVAQSPRYKIIEKRQSVAFWCNPISGHATLYWYQQILGQGPKLLIQFQNNGVVDDSQLPKDRFSAERLKGVDSTLKIQPAKLEDSAVYLCASSLDSYGYTFGSGTRLTVV.

This clone occurred once. This chain's CDR3 is CASRPGPTNEKLFF. CDR3 nucleotides: TGTGCCAGCAGGCCGGGACCGACTAATGAAAAACTGTTTTTT. The rearrangement uses TRBV6-5 and TRBJ1-4; a weak D match, TRBD1 (5 bases). V was cut by 6 bases and J by 2 bases, with 10 bases left in between. Germline CDR1 and CDR2: MNHEY and SVGAGI. This CDR3 contains 14 residues.

In this sample, this clone turned up once. The junction does not match germline at one end; this may be a read error. This chain links TRBV4-1 with TRBJ1-4, with D uncertain. The CDR3 totals 15 residues. Looked up from germline, CDR1 is MGHRA and CDR2 is YSYEKL. This CDR3 is CPSSRPGSTNEKLFF. CDR3 in DNA: TGCCCCAGCAGTCGCCCGGGTTCAACTAATGAAAAACTGTTTTTT.

The rearrangement uses TRBV5-1 and TRBJ1-6; D gene uncertain. Germline CDR1 is SGHRS and CDR2 is YFSETQ. Trimming took off 3 bases at V and 3 bases at J, with 7 bases between the two ends. CDR3 length: 14 residues. This CDR3 reads CASSSGLYNSPLHF. The CDR3 nucleotides read TGCGCCAGCAGCTCAGGACTCTATAATTCACCCCTCCACTTT.

The CDR3 region has the DNA TGTGCCAGCGAGAAAATTAACACTGAAGCTTTCTTT. Translating gives CASEKINTEAFF. The chain combines TRBV6-5 with TRBJ1-1; unclear D gene. The germline V gene has CDR1 MNHEY and CDR2 SVGAGI. This CDR3 is built from 12 residues. The V and J ends lost 8 bases and 2 bases respectively, with 9 bases between them.

The J gene is TRBJ1-1, the V gene TRBV19; D is possibly TRBD1 (6 bases). The CDR3 length is 14 residues. Trimming cost V 5 bases and J 1 base, with 11 bases left between them. Germline CDR1 and CDR2: LNHDA and SQIVND (reference sequence). The CDR3 sequence is CASSPQGKNTEAFF. The CDR3 nucleotides are TGTGCCAGTAGTCCCCAGGGGAAGAACACTGAAGCTTTCTTT.

The V and J genes are TRBV10-3 and TRBJ2-7, with D perhaps matching TRBD2 (5 bases). Germline assignment: CDR1 ENHRY and CDR2 SYGVKD. Trimming removed 9 bases from V and 2 bases from J, with 20 bases in between. The CDR3 runs to 15 residues. Here the CDR3 DNA reads TGTGCCATACGGTACTCTAGCAGTGGAACCTACGAGCAGTACTTC. Translated, it gives CAIRYSSSGTYEQYF.

The V call is TRBV9, the J call TRBJ1-1; TRBD1 matches at 10 bases. The CDR3 consists of 15 residues. The ends lost 3 bases at V and 5 bases at J; junction bases unmatched: 7. The germline CDR1 and CDR2 sequences are SGDLS and YYNGEE. CDR3 amino acids: CASSARQGAPTEAFF. CDR3 DNA sequence: TGTGCCAGCAGCGCAAGACAGGGGGCGCCTACTGAAGCTTTCTTT.

The chain couples TRBV7-2 to TRBJ1-2; D is ambiguous. The germline V gene has CDR1 SGHTA and CDR2 FQGNSA. V gave up 2 bases and J gave up 8 bases, with 9 bases separating them. This CDR3 spans 12 amino acids. The CDR3 sequence: CASSLKVGGYTF. CDR3 nucleotides: TGTGCCAGCAGCTTAAAAGTGGGGGGCTACACCTTC.

CDR3 in amino acids: CASETGGSNQPQHF. For the CDR3, the DNA is TGTGCCAGCGAGACAGGGGGAAGCAATCAGCCCCAGCATTTT. V usage is TRBV28 and J usage is TRBJ1-5; 9 nucleotides align to TRBD1. The V gene's germline CDR1 is MDHEN and CDR2 SYDVKM. The CDR3 consists of 14 residues. Trimming cost V 8 bases and J 1 base; bases outside gene matches: 3.

The chain has TRBV30 and TRBJ1-2, with 9 positions matching TRBD1. Germline CDR1 reads GTSNPN; CDR2 reads SVGIG (reference sequence). The CDR3 contains 13 residues. The J segment lost 8 bases and the V segment lost 3 bases, leaving 7 bases of the junction unmatched. CDR3 amino acids: CAWSGGQGIGYTF. The CDR3 DNA reads TGTGCCTGGAGCGGGGGACAGGGCATCGGCTACACCTTC.